The present T cell receptor beta chain was sequenced within a study of cytomegalovirus exposure and HLA in healthy donors. Broader study findings: Subsequent analysis found a tendency for first-cohort TCR clusters to co-occur within the 120 or so validation repertoires. Many donors carried some public TCRs, although rarity characterized most TCR sequences.

The donors were members of the approximately 120-subject validation cohort (separate from the roughly 700-subject first cohort). Measured with immunoSEQ multiplex PCR; TCRdb has only the in-frame clones, and not every one. The sample yields about 130,000 clones, approximately 82% seen once. Note on this clone: The antigen remains undetermined.

Trimming took 3 bases from V and 4 from J, leaving 13 bases between them. Germline V gene sequence: CDR1 SGHRS, CDR2 YFSETQ. The CDR3 consists of 14 residues. Sample: PBMCs. The clonotype was recovered from a young man in good health and CMV-seropositive. V is TRBV5-1 and J is TRBJ2-5; tentatively, D is TRBD2 (5 bases). The CDR3 sequence: CASSSSSAGETQYF. For the CDR3, the DNA is TGCGCCAGCAGCTCTAGTTCGGCGGGAGAGACCCAGTACTTC.